This entry features one T cell receptor (beta chain) sequence. During active infection, Seattle patients enrolled and were then monitored through disease. These data belong to a study of blood T cell repertoires in COVID-19. Study-wide context: Some COVID-19 samples were acute and others convalescent; all came from the United States, Italy and Spain. PBMCs, B-cell-depleted T cells, or T cells were the source of the cDNA or gDNA that made up the material.

The length of the CDR3 is 17 residues. Germline CDR1 and CDR2: MDHEN and SYDVKM. V gave up 10 bases and J gave up 2 bases; unmatched junction bases: 15. In the study's own analysis: Estimated nucleated cell counts came from reference gene primer amplification. Clones were read by immunoSEQ multiplex PCR, and TCRdb kept only the in-frame ones, dropping some. That table gives V, J and clone size, and the DNA gave D and trimming. The sample has roughly 200,000 clones; more than 75% are singletons. This clonotype was sampled from a person aged 70 to 85 with COVID-19, enrolled during active disease. The material sequenced was peripheral blood. J is TRBJ1-2 and V is TRBV28; TRBD1 agrees at 11 bases. CDR3 sequence reads: CAIPGGQGGLWNYGYTF. The CDR3 DNA reads as TGTGCCATCCCGGGGGGACAGGGGGGCCTTTGGAACTATGGCTACACCTTC.